The 2 T cell receptor beta chains below come from one sample, sequenced in a study of blood T cells in healthy people across ages. Primers used in a second PCR of roughly 7 to 12 cycles were a sample-barcoded 5' primer and a J-beta primer mix. TCRdb independently ran MiXCR on the 5' RACE reads; one entry per CDR3 protein. Among 350,000 to 450,000 distinct CDR3 sequences listed, approximately 52% were seen once. Sequencing input: blood. The receptors here all came from a man between 60 and 75 years old in good health.

The table lists this clonotype with a few counts. The chain's CDR3 is CASSFLAGPQETQYF. The CDR3 DNA reads as TGTGCCAGCAGCTTCCTGGCGGGTCCCCAAGAGACCCAGTACTTC. V usage is TRBV5-5 and J usage is TRBJ2-5, with D perhaps matching TRBD2 (5 bases). CDR3 length: 15 amino acids. The germline V and J ends were trimmed by 2 bases and 1 base, with 12 bases remaining between them. The germline V gene has CDR1 SGHKS and CDR2 YYEKEE (reference sequence).

The chain carries TRBV25-1 and TRBJ2-3; 8 positions agree with TRBD2. This CDR3 is built from 15 residues. Germline V gene lookup returns CDR1 MGHDK and CDR2 SYGVNS. V trimming: 2 bases; J trimming: 3 bases; junction bases outside the gene matches: 4. The CDR3, as DNA: TGTGCCAGCAGTGAAGGCATAGCGGGGACAGATACGCAGTATTTT. As protein: CASSEGIAGTDTQYF.